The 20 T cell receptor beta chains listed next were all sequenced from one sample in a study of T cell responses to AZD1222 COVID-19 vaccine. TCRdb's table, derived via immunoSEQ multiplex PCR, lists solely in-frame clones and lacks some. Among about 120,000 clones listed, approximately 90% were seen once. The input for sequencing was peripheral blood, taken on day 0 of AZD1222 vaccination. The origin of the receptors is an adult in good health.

This chain's CDR3 is CAWSLADNQPQHF. The CDR3 region has the DNA TGTGCCTGGAGTCTTGCCGACAATCAGCCCCAGCATTTT. The V gene is TRBV30, the J gene TRBJ1-5; D ambiguous. The germline CDR1 and CDR2 sequences are GTSNPN and SVGIG (reference sequence). This CDR3 has 13 residues. Trimming left V 2 bases short and J 3 bases short, with 8 bases between.

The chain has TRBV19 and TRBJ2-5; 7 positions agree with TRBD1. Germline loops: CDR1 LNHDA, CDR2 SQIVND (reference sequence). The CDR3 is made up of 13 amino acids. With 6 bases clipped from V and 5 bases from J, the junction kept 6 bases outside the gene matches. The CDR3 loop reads CASSVQGRETQYF. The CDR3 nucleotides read TGTGCCAGTAGCGTACAGGGGCGCGAGACCCAGTACTTC.

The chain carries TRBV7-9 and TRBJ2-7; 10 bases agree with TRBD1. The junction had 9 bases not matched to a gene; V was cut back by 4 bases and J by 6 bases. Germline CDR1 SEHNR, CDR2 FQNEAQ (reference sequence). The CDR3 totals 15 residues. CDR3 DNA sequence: TGTGCCAGCAGCTCTAGCTTCCGGGACAGGGGCGAGCAGTACTTC. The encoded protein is CASSSSFRDRGEQYF.

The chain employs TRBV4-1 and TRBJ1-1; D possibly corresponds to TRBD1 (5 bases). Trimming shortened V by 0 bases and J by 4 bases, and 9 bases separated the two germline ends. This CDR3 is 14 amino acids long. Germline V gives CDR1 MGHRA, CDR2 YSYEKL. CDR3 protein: CASSQDGRGTEAFF. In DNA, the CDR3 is TGCGCCAGCAGCCAAGATGGGAGGGGCACTGAAGCTTTCTTT.

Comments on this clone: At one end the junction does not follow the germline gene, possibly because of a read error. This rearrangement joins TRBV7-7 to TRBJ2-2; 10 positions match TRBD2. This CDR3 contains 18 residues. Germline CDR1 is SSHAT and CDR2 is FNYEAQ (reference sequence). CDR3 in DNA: TGTGCTAGCAGCTTAGAGGCTAGCGGGGGAGAGAACACCGGGGAGCTGTTTTTT. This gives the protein CASSLEASGGENTGELFF.

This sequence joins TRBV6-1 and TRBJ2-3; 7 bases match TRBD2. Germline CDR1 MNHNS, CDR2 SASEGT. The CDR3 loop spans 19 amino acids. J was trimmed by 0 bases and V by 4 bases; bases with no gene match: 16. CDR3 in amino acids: CASSARRSSGSTSTDTQYF. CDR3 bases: TGTGCCAGCAGTGCTAGACGTAGTAGCGGGTCTACTAGCACAGATACGCAGTATTTT.

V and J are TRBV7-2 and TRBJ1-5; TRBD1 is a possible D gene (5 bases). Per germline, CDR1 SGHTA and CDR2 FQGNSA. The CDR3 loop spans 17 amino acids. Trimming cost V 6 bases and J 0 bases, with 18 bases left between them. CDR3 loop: CASSLTPGRFSNQPQHF. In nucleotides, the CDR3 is TGTGCCAGCAGTTTAACCCCGGGACGGTTTAGCAATCAGCCCCAGCATTTT.

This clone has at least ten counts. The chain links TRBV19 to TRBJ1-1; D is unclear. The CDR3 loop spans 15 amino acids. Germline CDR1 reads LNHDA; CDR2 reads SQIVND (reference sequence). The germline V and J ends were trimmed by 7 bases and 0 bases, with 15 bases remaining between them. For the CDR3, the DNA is TGTGCCAGTACCGTGGGGATAGAATTGAACACTGAAGCTTTCTTT. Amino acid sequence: CASTVGIELNTEAFF.

CDR3 bases: TGTGCCTCCCGGACAGACTCCCTGCGGGGCTACACCTTC. It translates to CASRTDSLRGYTF. This chain connects TRBV6-5 to TRBJ1-2; a weak D match, TRBD1 (6 bases). Germline loops: CDR1 MNHEY, CDR2 SVGAGI. This CDR3 is 13 amino acids long. V lost 11 bases to trimming and J lost 8 bases, with 21 bases between them.

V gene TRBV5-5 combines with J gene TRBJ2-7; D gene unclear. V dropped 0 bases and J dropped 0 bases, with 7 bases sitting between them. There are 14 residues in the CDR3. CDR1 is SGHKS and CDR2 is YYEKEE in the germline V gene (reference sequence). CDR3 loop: CASSLVGSSYEQYF. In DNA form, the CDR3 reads TGTGCCAGCAGCTTGGTGGGTAGCTCCTACGAGCAGTACTTC.

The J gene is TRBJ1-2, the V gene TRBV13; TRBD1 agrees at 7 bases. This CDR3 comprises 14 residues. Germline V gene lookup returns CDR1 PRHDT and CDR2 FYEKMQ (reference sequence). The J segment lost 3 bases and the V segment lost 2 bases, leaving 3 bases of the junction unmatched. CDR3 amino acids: CASSLRTGDYGYTF. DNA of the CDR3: TGTGCCAGCAGCTTAAGGACAGGTGACTATGGCTACACCTTC.

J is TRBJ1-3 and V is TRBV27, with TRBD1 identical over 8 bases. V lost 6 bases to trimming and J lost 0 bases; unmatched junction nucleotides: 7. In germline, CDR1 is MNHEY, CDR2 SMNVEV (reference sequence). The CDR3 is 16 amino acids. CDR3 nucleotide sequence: TGTGCCAGCAGCGGGAGGACAGGGCGCTCTGGAAACACCATATATTTT. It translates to CASSGRTGRSGNTIYF.

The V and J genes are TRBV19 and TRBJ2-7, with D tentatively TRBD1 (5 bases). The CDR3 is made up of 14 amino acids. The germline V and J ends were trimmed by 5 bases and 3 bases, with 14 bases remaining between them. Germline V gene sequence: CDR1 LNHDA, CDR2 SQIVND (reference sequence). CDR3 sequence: CASSYSGFSYEQYF. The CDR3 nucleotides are TGTGCCAGTAGTTATTCAGGGTTCAGCTACGAGCAGTACTTC.

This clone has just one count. Here the CDR3 reads CASSPNRDEKLFF. CDR3 DNA: TGTGCCAGCTCACCGAACAGGGATGAAAAACTGTTTTTT. The V and J genes are TRBV18 and TRBJ1-4; D might be TRBD1 (6 bases). Trimming removed 3 bases at V and 6 bases at J, with 8 bases between. This CDR3 is built from 13 residues. CDR1 is KGHSH and CDR2 is LQKENI in the germline V gene.

The CDR3 loop is CASSQERLAGSDTQYF. The CDR3 nucleotides are TGTGCCAGCAGCCAAGAACGTCTAGCGGGGTCAGATACGCAGTATTTT. The rearrangement links TRBV3-1 (or the pseudogene TRBV3-2) to TRBJ2-3; 9 nucleotides line up with TRBD2. Looked up from germline, CDR1 is LGHDT and CDR2 is YNNKEL (reference sequence). The CDR3 has 16 residues. The V gene end was trimmed by 0 bases and the J gene end by 4 bases; junction bases not matched to a gene: 5.

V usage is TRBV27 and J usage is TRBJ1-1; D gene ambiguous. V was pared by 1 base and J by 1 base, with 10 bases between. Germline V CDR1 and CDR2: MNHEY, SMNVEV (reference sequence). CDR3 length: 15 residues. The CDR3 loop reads CASSLFGDSNTEAFF. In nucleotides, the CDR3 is TGTGCCAGCAGTTTATTCGGGGATTCGAACACTGAAGCTTTCTTT.

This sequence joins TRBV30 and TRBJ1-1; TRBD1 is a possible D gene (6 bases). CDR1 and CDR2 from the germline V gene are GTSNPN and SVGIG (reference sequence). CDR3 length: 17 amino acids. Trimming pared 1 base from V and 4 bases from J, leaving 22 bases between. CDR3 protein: CAWSELTGHTIFTEAFF. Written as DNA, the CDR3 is TGTGCCTGGAGTGAATTAACGGGACACACGATATTCACTGAAGCTTTCTTT.

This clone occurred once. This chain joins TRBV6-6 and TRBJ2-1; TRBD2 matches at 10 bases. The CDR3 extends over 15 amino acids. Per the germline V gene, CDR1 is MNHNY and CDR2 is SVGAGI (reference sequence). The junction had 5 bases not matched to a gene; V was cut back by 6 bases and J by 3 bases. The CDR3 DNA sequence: TGTGCCAGCAGCGATCAGCGGGGGGGCTACAATGAGCAGTTCTTC. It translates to CASSDQRGGYNEQFF.

CDR3 sequence reads: CASSEAGGWNSPLHF. DNA for the CDR3: TGTGCCAGCAGTGAGGCAGGCGGATGGAATTCACCCCTCCACTTT. The rearrangement links TRBV6-4 to TRBJ1-6; D gene unclear. CDR3 length: 15 amino acids. Trimming cost V 3 bases and J 7 bases, with 13 bases left between them. Per germline, CDR1 MRHNA and CDR2 SNTAGT.

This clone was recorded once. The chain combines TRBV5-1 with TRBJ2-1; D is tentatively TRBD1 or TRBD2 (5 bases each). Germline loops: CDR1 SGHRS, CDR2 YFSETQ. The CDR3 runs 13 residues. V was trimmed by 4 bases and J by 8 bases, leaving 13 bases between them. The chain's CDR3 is CASSQGTGDEQFF. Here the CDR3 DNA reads TGCGCCAGCAGCCAAGGGACCGGAGATGAGCAGTTCTTC.